This T cell receptor beta chain emerged from a study of T cell responses to AZD1222 COVID-19 vaccine (TCRdb year 2021). Turning to the overall study: A total of 233 trial participants underwent TCR sequencing, of whom 200 to 220 received two doses of AZD1222 and about 25 received two doses of the MenACWY control vaccine. Trial participants were enrolled into age subgroups of 18-55, 56-69 and 70-plus years, which contained about 150, 27 and 61 TCR-sequenced participants, respectively.

What the research found in general, with its limitations: Only five or six AZD1222 recipients were SARS-CoV-2 seropositive at baseline, limiting conclusions about previously exposed vaccinees. No day 14 peak-response samples were available, so repertoires were characterized only after the peak T cell response. Participants were mostly white British and included more females than males, and it was suggested by the authors that clonal diversity may have been underestimated. In the small 56-69-year group, the increase in depth fell short of significance, most likely because of low power. Reportedly, almost half of the unique spike-specific TCRs recognized epitopes lying outside the regions that are mutated in the B.1.351 and B.1.1.7 variants. A significant rise in spike-specific TCR breadth and depth was observed after two AZD1222 doses relative to day 0 and relative to MenACWY recipients. The whole spike protein was spanned by vaccine-associated CD4 TCRs, and dominant responses were seen in regions 160-218 and 743-854.

This specimen's time point label, per the study, means: about 28 days (+/-7) after the second vaccine dose. Because spike-specific TCR depth and breadth did not differ between the two schedules, AZD1222 recipients who got a second dose at roughly 4 weeks were pooled with those who got a second dose at roughly 12 weeks. Vaccinee samples came from UK trials COV001 and COV002, including a single-blind randomized controlled phase 2/3 trial of AZD1222 (ChAdOx1 nCoV-19) in healthy adults. For TCRbeta chain sequencing, PBMC samples from trial participants were taken at day 0 and at day 28 after the second dose. As to this clone: This clone's antigen is unknown. Per-base qualities were not stored, and no clone one base away is much larger.

The CDR3 regions of human TCRbeta chains were subjected to immunosequencing. The published analysis was carried out like this. Repertoire TCRs were checked for matches against a reference library of SARS-CoV-2-specific TCRs that had been generated using the MIRA antigen-specificity platform. Breadth was defined as the fraction of unique TCRs that were SARS-CoV-2-associated, and depth was defined as the fraction of total T cells that were SARS-CoV-2-associated. Each spike-specific TCR was assigned to its reactive spike region and to a CD4 or CD8 class using the MIRA data. Log10-transformed breadth and depth values were compared by one-way ANOVA with Sidak's multiple comparisons tests. The table comes from immuneACCESS by way of TCRdb, which keeps in-frame sequences with V and J called. Part of the clones is missing from these tables; in studies checked, under half for an unresolved V gene and the rest for unknown reasons. V, J and clone size reflect that table, while D and trimming were determined from the DNA. The sample table shows 130,000 or so clones, and around nine tenths are seen once. The ten largest clones capture about 4.1% of the sample.

Via the germline V gene, CDR1 is KGHDR and CDR2 SFDVKD. V is pruned by 1 base and J by 12 bases, leaving 5 bases of the junction without a gene match. Measured from the cysteine to the phenylalanine, the CDR3 is 13 residues long. Here the CDR3 DNA is all that survives: 39 bases in frame from base 1. The receptor's source is an adult who received the AZD1222 COVID-19 vaccine. This sample comprised peripheral blood, obtained 28 days after the second AZD1222 dose. Here the chain combines TRBV24-1 and TRBJ2-1; 7 nucleotides in the junction match TRBD1. The CDR3 region: CATSDFGTARQFF. The nucleotide sequence reads as follows: TGTGCCACCAGTGATTTTGGGACAGCGCGGCAGTTCTTC.